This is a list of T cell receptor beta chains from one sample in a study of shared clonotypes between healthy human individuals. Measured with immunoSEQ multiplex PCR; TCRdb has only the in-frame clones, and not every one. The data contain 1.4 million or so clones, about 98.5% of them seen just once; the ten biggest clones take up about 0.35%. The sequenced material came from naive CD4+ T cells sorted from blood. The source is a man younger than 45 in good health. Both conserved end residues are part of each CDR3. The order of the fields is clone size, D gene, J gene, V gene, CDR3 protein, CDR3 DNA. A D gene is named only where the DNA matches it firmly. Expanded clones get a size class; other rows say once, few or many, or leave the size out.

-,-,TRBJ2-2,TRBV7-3,CASSLSGATGELFF,TGTGCCAGCAGCTTATCGGGGGCCACCGGGGAGCTGTTTTTT
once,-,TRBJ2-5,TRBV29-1,CSVEATQATQYF,TGCAGCGTTGAGGCAACCCAAGCGACCCAGTACTTC
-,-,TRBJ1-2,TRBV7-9,CASSFLQGHNYGYTF,TGTGCCAGCAGCTTTTTACAGGGCCACAACTATGGCTACACCTTC
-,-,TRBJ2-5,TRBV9,CASSVSSTGTQETQYF,TGTGCCAGCAGCGTAAGTTCGACTGGCACCCAAGAGACCCAGTACTTC
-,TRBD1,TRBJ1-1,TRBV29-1,CSVGGQGFEAFF,TGCAGCGTTGGGGGACAGGGGTTTGAAGCTTTCTTT
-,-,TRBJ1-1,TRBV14,CASSLRGTEAFF,TGTGCCAGCAGCCTCAGGGGCACTGAAGCTTTCTTT
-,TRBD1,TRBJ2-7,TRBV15,CATRDRGNEQYF,TGTGCCACCAGGGACAGGGGAAACGAGCAGTACTTC
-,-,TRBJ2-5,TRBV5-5,CASSFGPRGETQYF,TGTGCCAGCAGCTTCGGACCCCGGGGAGAGACCCAGTACTTC
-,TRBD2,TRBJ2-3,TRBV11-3,CASSPSTSQSDTQYF,TGTGCCAGCAGCCCCTCGACTAGCCAGTCGGATACGCAGTATTTT
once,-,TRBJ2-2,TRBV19,CASSPLTGELFF,TGTGCCAGTAGCCCCCTAACCGGGGAGCTGTTTTTT
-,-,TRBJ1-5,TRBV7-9,CASSLPGGADQPQHF,TGTGCCAGCAGCCTCCCCGGGGGGGCCGATCAGCCCCAGCATTTT
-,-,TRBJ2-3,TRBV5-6,CASSRDWGSTDTQYF,TGTGCCAGCAGTCGGGACTGGGGAAGCACAGATACGCAGTATTTT
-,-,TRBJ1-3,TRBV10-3,CAISDLGNGGNTIYF,TGTGCCATCAGTGACCTGGGTAATGGTGGAAACACCATATATTTT
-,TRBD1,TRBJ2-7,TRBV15,CATSRQDRGLTYEQYF,TGTGCCACCAGCAGACAAGACAGGGGATTAACCTACGAGCAGTACTTC
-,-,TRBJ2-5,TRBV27,CASALAGETQYF,TGTGCCAGCGCGCTGGCGGGGGAGACCCAGTACTTC
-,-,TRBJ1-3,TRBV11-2,CASSLVPDISGNTIYF,TGTGCCAGCAGCTTAGTTCCGGACATCTCTGGAAACACCATATATTTT
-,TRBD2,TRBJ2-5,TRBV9,CASSVTTSGQETQYF,TGTGCCAGCAGCGTAACGACTAGCGGGCAAGAGACCCAGTACTTC
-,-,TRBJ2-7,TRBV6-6,CASSYLAPSFYEQYF,TGTGCCAGCAGTTACCTGGCCCCCTCCTTCTACGAGCAGTACTTC
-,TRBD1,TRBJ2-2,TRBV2,CASSGGTGVSRELFF,TGTGCCAGCAGTGGCGGGACAGGGGTATCTAGGGAGCTGTTTTTT
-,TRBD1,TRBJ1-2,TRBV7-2,CASTYRGPNYGYTF,TGTGCCAGCACGTACAGGGGTCCTAACTATGGCTACACCTTC
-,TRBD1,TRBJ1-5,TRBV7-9,CARIDRGSNQPQHF,TGTGCCAGAATCGACAGGGGAAGCAATCAGCCCCAGCATTTT
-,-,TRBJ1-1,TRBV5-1,CASSLGADTEAFF,TGCGCCAGCAGCTTGGGGGCAGACACTGAAGCTTTCTTT
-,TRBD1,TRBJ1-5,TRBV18,CASSPGTGAPNQPQHF,TGTGCCAGCTCACCGGGGACAGGGGCCCCCAATCAGCCCCAGCATTTT
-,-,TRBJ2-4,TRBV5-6,CASSLVVVAAKNIQYF,TGTGCCAGCAGCTTGGTCGTAGTAGCAGCCAAAAACATTCAGTACTTC
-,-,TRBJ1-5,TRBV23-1,CASSHLISNQPQHF,TGCGCCAGCAGTCACCTTATCAGTAATCAGCCCCAGCATTTT
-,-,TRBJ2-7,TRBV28,CASSSRQAPATYEQYF,TGTGCCAGCAGTTCAAGACAGGCCCCCGCTACCTACGAGCAGTACTTC
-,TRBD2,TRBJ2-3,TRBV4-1,CASSPAVLAGGPDTQYF,TGCGCCAGCAGCCCAGCAGTACTAGCGGGAGGACCAGATACGCAGTATTTT
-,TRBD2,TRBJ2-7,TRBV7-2,CASRWTSGYEQYF,TGTGCCAGCAGATGGACTAGCGGGTACGAGCAGTACTTC